The 5 T cell receptor beta chains given below trace back to one sample, sequenced in a study of T cells after posttransplantation cyclophosphamide. Sequenced by immunoSEQ multiplex PCR; TCRdb stores in-frame clones only, minus some. Altogether under 3,000 clones are present, over 70% being singletons, with the ten largest covering around a fifth. The sample comprised PBMCs. These receptors were collected from a man aged 25-40 years with a blood cancer, CMV-positive, and with a related stem cell donor.

The V call is TRBV27, the J call TRBJ1-2; D uncertain. This CDR3 is 13 amino acids long. Germline V CDR1 and CDR2: MNHEY, SMNVEV (reference sequence). V was trimmed by 0 bases and J by 6 bases, leaving 8 bases between them. The chain's CDR3 is CASSLSRGNGYTF. The CDR3 DNA is TGTGCCAGCAGTTTATCTAGAGGGAATGGCTACACCTTC.

The chain has TRBV19 and TRBJ2-5, with D maybe TRBD1 (5 bases). The CDR3 length is 13 residues. The germline CDR1 and CDR2 sequences are LNHDA and SQIVND (reference sequence). The V gene lost 7 bases and the J gene lost 5 bases, with 14 bases spanning the gap. The CDR3 nucleotides are TGTGCCAGTAATTTGCAGGGCAGCGAGACCCAGTACTTC. Its protein is CASNLQGSETQYF. The full variable domain, rest sourced from reference TRBV19 and TRBJ2-5, is DGGITQSPKYLFRKEGQNVTLSCEQNLNHDAMYWYRQDPGQGLRLIYYSQIVNDFQKGDIAEGYSVSREKKESFPLTVTSAQKNPTAFYLCASNLQGSETQYFGPGTRLLVL.

This sequence joins TRBV5-4 and TRBJ2-3; 7 bases agree with TRBD1. Germline V CDR1 and CDR2: SGHNT, YYREEE (reference sequence). With V trimmed by 1 base and J by 3 bases, 8 bases remained unmatched. The CDR3 totals 16 residues. CDR3 residues: CASSLFIDRVTDTQYF. DNA for the CDR3: TGTGCCAGCAGCTTGTTCATCGACAGGGTTACAGATACGCAGTATTTT.

The rearrangement links TRBV7-8 to TRBJ2-5; a weak D match, TRBD2 (6 bases). The V end was cut by 2 bases, the J end by 1 base, with 8 bases between. This CDR3 has 14 residues. Germline CDR1 reads SGHVS; CDR2 reads FQNEAQ. The CDR3: CASSLLGGQETQYF. CDR3 bases: TGTGCCAGCAGCTTATTGGGGGGCCAAGAGACCCAGTACTTC.

As regards this clone: At one end, the junction sequence differs from germline, possibly due to a read error. V and J are TRBV11-2 and TRBJ2-6; D might be TRBD1 (5 bases). The CDR3 contains 16 residues. Per germline, CDR1 SGHAT and CDR2 FQNNGV. Here the CDR3 reads CASSLLWGAGASVLTF. CDR3 coding DNA: TGTGCCAGCAGCTTATTATGGGGCGCTGGGGCCAGCGTCCTGACTTTC.